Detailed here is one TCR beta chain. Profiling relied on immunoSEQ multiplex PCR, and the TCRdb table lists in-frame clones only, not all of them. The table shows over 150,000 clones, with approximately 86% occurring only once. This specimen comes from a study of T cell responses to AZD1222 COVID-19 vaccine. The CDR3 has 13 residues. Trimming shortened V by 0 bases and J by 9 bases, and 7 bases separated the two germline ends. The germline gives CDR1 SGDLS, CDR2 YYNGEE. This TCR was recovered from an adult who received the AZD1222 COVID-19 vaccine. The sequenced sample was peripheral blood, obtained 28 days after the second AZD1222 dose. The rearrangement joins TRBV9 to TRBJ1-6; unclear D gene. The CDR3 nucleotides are TGTGCCAGCAGCGTAGCTGGCGGTTCACCCCTCCACTTT. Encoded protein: CASSVAGGSPLHF.